This passage covers 5 T cell receptor beta chains from one sample sequenced in a study of blood T cell repertoires in COVID-19. The table came from immunoSEQ multiplex PCR; TCRdb's copy has only in-frame clones and leaves some out. The profile shows 300,000 or so clones, 85% to 90% of them singletons. Sequenced sample: peripheral blood. These receptor sequences come from a woman in her thirties or forties with acute or convalescent COVID-19.

This clone has a single count. V and J are TRBV10-3 and TRBJ1-6, with D possibly matching TRBD1 (5 bases). There are 14 residues in the CDR3. The germline CDR1 and CDR2 sequences are ENHRY and SYGVKD. Trimming cost V 6 bases and J 5 bases, with 11 bases left between them. The CDR3 coding sequence is TGTGCCATCAGGGCCGACAGTGATAATTCACCCCTCCACTTT. It encodes CAIRADSDNSPLHF.

The chain employs TRBV10-1 and TRBJ2-2; tentative D call: TRBD2 (7 bases). Germline values: CDR1 WNHNN, CDR2 SYGVQD (reference sequence). V dropped 5 bases and J dropped 4 bases, with 14 bases sitting between them. The CDR3 spans 15 residues. Here the CDR3 DNA reads TGCGCCAGCAGTTTACAGGGAGGGGGCACCGGGGAGCTGTTTTTT. Protein: CASSLQGGGTGELFF.

The chain has TRBV6-6 and TRBJ2-7; tentatively, D is TRBD2 (5 bases). Germline CDR1 MNHNY, CDR2 SVGAGI (reference sequence). The length of the CDR3 is 13 residues. V lost 5 bases and J lost 2, with 10 bases in between. The CDR3, as DNA: TGTGCCAGCAGTGCGAGCGGAACCTACGAGCAGTACGTC. Protein sequence: CASSASGTYEQYV.

The CDR3 DNA reads as TGTGCCAGCAGCGTAGGGGGGGGCCAGGAGCAGTTCTTC. Translated, it gives CASSVGGGQEQFF. The gene calls are TRBV9 and TRBJ2-1, with D tentatively TRBD2 (7 bases). Germline values: CDR1 SGDLS, CDR2 YYNGEE. CDR3 length: 13 amino acids. Trimming took 0 bases from V and 10 from J, leaving 11 bases between them.

The chain employs TRBV18 and TRBJ2-7; TRBD2 might be the D (5 bases). The CDR3 totals 13 residues. Per germline, CDR1 KGHSH and CDR2 LQKENI. The germline V and J ends were trimmed by 1 base and 3 bases, with 7 bases remaining between them. The CDR3 nucleotides read TGTGCCAGCTCACCACGCCGGGACTACGAGCAGTACGTC. Translated: CASSPRRDYEQYV.